Listed here are 28 T cell receptor beta chains from one sample, sequenced in a study of shared T cell receptors in the human thymus. Clones were read by immunoSEQ multiplex PCR, and TCRdb kept only the in-frame ones, dropping some. The sample has 600,000 or so clones, about 89% seen once. These records were also assigned to another study, of human thymus T cells.

The sample taken for sequencing was thymocytes. The receptors here all came from a boy under two years old with a congenital heart defect.

This chain joins TRBV20-1 and TRBJ2-7; 8 nucleotides agree with TRBD1. The trim removed 0 bases at V and 11 bases at J, leaving 0 bases unmatched. The CDR3 runs 10 residues. Germline CDR1 reads DFQATT; CDR2 reads SNEGSKA (reference sequence). CDR3 region: CSAREDREYF. DNA of the CDR3: TGCAGTGCTAGAGAGGACAGGGAGTACTTC.

This chain connects TRBV29-1 to TRBJ1-1; D might be TRBD1 (5 bases). The CDR3 has 14 amino acids. The germline V and J ends were trimmed by 3 bases and 0 bases, with 11 bases remaining between them. Germline-derived CDR1 and CDR2 are SQVTM and ANQGSEA. The chain's CDR3 is CSVENRILNTEAFF. In DNA, the CDR3 is TGCAGCGTTGAGAACAGGATTCTGAACACTGAAGCTTTCTTT.

The J gene is TRBJ2-7, the V gene TRBV30, with D hard to call. CDR3 size: 12 residues. Trimming shortened V by 3 bases and J by 4 bases, and 10 bases separated the two germline ends. Germline-derived CDR1 and CDR2 are GTSNPN and SVGIG (reference sequence). For the CDR3, the DNA is TGTGCCTGGAGGGGCGCCCCATACGAGCAGTACTTC. Its translation is CAWRGAPYEQYF. The full variable domain, rest sourced from reference TRBV30 and TRBJ2-7, is SQTIHQWPATLVQPVGSPLSLECTVEGTSNPNLYWYRQAAGRGLQLLFYSVGIGQISSEVPQNLSASRPQDRQFILSSKKLLLSDSGFYLCAWRGAPYEQYFGPGTRLTVT.

This clone was seen more than once but under ten times. V is TRBV25-1 and J is TRBJ1-5; 7 bases are a match to TRBD1. CDR3 length: 16 amino acids. The ends lost 2 bases at V and 2 bases at J; junction bases unmatched: 6. CDR1 is MGHDK, CDR2 SYGVNS, per germline. The CDR3 region has the DNA TGTGCCAGCAGTGAAGGGACAGTTCTGGGCAATCAGCCCCAGCATTTT. Amino acids: CASSEGTVLGNQPQHF.

V is TRBV28 and J is TRBJ1-1; a possible D gene is TRBD1 (5 bases). CDR1 and CDR2 (germline): MDHEN, SYDVKM. The CDR3 spans 12 residues. The V and J ends lost 6 bases and 5 bases respectively, with 10 bases between them. CDR3 in DNA: TGTGCCAGCAGAACTCCAGGGACTGAAGCTTTCTTT. This codes for CASRTPGTEAFF.

This chain uses TRBV28 with TRBJ2-7, with TRBD2 matching 7 bases. This CDR3 spans 13 amino acids. V trimming: 7 bases; J trimming: 4 bases; junction bases outside the gene matches: 7. The germline V gene encodes CDR1 MDHEN and CDR2 SYDVKM. The DNA for the CDR3 is TGTGCCAGCATAAGCGGGATTTCTTACGAGCAGTACTTC. Translating gives CASISGISYEQYF.

The rearrangement uses TRBV7-2 and TRBJ1-4, with TRBD1 identical over 7 bases. The germline V gene encodes CDR1 SGHTA and CDR2 FQGNSA. J lost 5 bases, V lost 5 bases, and 2 bases had no gene match. CDR3 size: 13 residues. The CDR3 loop reads CASSKDRNEKLFF. In DNA form, the CDR3 reads TGTGCCAGCAGCAAGGACAGGAATGAAAAACTGTTTTTT.

The chain couples TRBV15 to TRBJ1-2, with D perhaps matching TRBD1 (5 bases). V lost 0 bases to trimming and J lost 1 base, with 18 bases between them. Germline loops: CDR1 LNHNV, CDR2 YYDKDF (reference sequence). The CDR3 runs to 18 residues. The CDR3 DNA reads as TGTGCCACCAGCAGAGAGGGTGGGGGGGGAGCCCTTAACTATGGCTACACCTTC. Its protein product is CATSREGGGGALNYGYTF.

This clone was recorded once. This chain uses TRBV27 with TRBJ1-4, with D uncertain. This CDR3 is built from 13 residues. Trimming removed 6 bases at V and 4 bases at J, with 9 bases between. Germline V gene data show CDR1 as MNHEY and CDR2 as SMNVEV (reference sequence). Here the CDR3 reads CASRRGFNEKLFF. In DNA form, the CDR3 reads TGTGCCAGCAGGAGAGGGTTTAATGAAAAACTGTTTTTT.

J is TRBJ1-5 and V is TRBV30; D not resolved. Per the germline V gene, CDR1 is GTSNPN and CDR2 is SVGIG (reference sequence). The CDR3 extends over 13 amino acids. V dropped 3 bases and J dropped 6 bases, with 12 bases sitting between them. The CDR3 nucleotides read TGTGCCTGGAGATGCGGGTTCAGTCAGCCCCAGCATTTT. It translates to CAWRCGFSQPQHF.

V gene TRBV7-3 combines with J gene TRBJ2-7; 7 nucleotides line up with TRBD2. The germline V gene encodes CDR1 SGHTA and CDR2 FQGTGA. With 2 bases clipped from V and 2 bases from J, the junction kept 3 bases outside the gene matches. The length of the CDR3 is 14 residues. The CDR3 nucleotides read TGTGCCAGCAGCTTAGCGGGGGACGCCTACGAGCAGTACTTC. It encodes CASSLAGDAYEQYF.

V and J are TRBV5-6 and TRBJ2-3, with 8 bases that match TRBD1. This CDR3 has 16 amino acids. The V segment lost 2 bases and the J segment 4 bases; nucleotides outside the gene matches: 9. Germline V gene sequence: CDR1 SGHDT, CDR2 YYEEEE. The CDR3 loop is CASSFLQGVGADTQYF. The CDR3 nucleotides read TGTGCCAGCAGCTTTCTACAGGGGGTCGGGGCAGATACGCAGTATTTT.

The chain couples TRBV9 to TRBJ2-3, with 9 bases matching TRBD2. CDR1 SGDLS and CDR2 YYNGEE come from the germline V gene. Germline trimming cut 0 bases from V and 2 bases from J; bases unmatched to any gene: 7. CDR3 size: 17 residues. The CDR3 DNA is TGTGCCAGCAGCGTAGGACTAGCGGAGTCCTACACAGATACGCAGTATTTT. This gives the protein CASSVGLAESYTDTQYF.

The V call is TRBV19, the J call TRBJ1-1; a weak D match, TRBD1 (5 bases). The CDR3 sequence is 14 residues long. V was clipped by 3 bases and J by 5 bases, with 13 bases between them. CDR1 is LNHDA, CDR2 SQIVND, per germline (reference sequence). CDR3 protein: CASSIGGMRTEAFF. The CDR3 bases are TGTGCCAGTAGTATCGGGGGGATGAGGACTGAAGCTTTCTTT. Full variable domain (outside the CDR3, taken from reference TRBV19 and TRBJ1-1): DGGITQSPKYLFRKEGQNVTLSCEQNLNHDAMYWYRQDPGQGLRLIYYSQIVNDFQKGDIAEGYSVSREKKESFPLTVTSAQKNPTAFYLCASSIGGMRTEAFFGQGTRLTVV.

This chain joins TRBV27 and TRBJ2-5; 8 bases fit TRBD2. Germline lookup yields CDR1 MNHEY and CDR2 SMNVEV (reference sequence). Trimming removed 5 bases from V and 3 bases from J; junction bases left unmatched: 5. There are 14 residues in the CDR3. CDR3 DNA sequence: TGTGCCAGCAGTACTGAGCGGGAGAAAGAGACCCAGTACTTC. This encodes CASSTEREKETQYF.

Turning to this clone: The sample holds other DNA sequences that translate to the same CDR3. The chain has TRBV18 and TRBJ2-7, with D unclear. Trimming pared 6 bases from V and 0 bases from J, leaving 6 bases between. Germline CDR1 and CDR2: KGHSH and LQKENI. This CDR3 contains 12 residues. The CDR3: CASSPSSYEQYF. The CDR3 bases are TGTGCCAGCTCCCCCAGCTCCTACGAGCAGTACTTC.

This clone was detected only a few times. The chain recombines TRBV5-4 with TRBJ2-1; 9 nucleotides match TRBD2. The germline CDR1 and CDR2 sequences are SGHNT and YYREEE (reference sequence). Trimming removed 4 bases from V and 8 bases from J; junction bases left unmatched: 10. The CDR3 covers 15 residues. CDR3 coding DNA: TGTGCCAGCAGCCACCATAGCGGGGGTCACTATGAGCAGTTCTTC. Translating gives CASSHHSGGHYEQFF.

The gene calls are TRBV14 and TRBJ2-1; TRBD2 agrees at 11 bases. This CDR3 has 18 amino acids. Germline CDR1 SGHDN, CDR2 FVKESK. The trim removed 1 base at V and 8 bases at J, leaving 13 bases unmatched. The CDR3 nucleotides read TGTGCCAGCAGCCAAGTTTCCCCGGGACTAGCGGCAGGGGATGAGCAGTTCTTC. Its translation is CASSQVSPGLAAGDEQFF.

The chain links TRBV10-3 to TRBJ1-3; a weak D match, TRBD1 (6 bases). Germline CDR1 reads ENHRY; CDR2 reads SYGVKD. The length of the CDR3 is 14 residues. Trimming removed 6 bases at V and 2 bases at J, with 11 bases between. The chain's CDR3 is CAISRDKTGNTIYF. Here the CDR3 DNA reads TGTGCCATCAGCAGGGACAAAACTGGAAACACCATATATTTT.

This chain joins TRBV5-4 and TRBJ2-1; 9 nucleotides line up with TRBD2. Per germline, CDR1 SGHNT and CDR2 YYREEE (reference sequence). The CDR3 is 16 residues long. V shed 4 bases, J shed 8 bases, and the junction held 13 bases outside the gene matches. The CDR3: CASSLPGLAGPDEQFF. CDR3 DNA: TGTGCCAGCAGCCTTCCAGGGCTAGCGGGACCGGATGAGCAGTTCTTC.

The CDR3 DNA follows: TGTGCCAGCAGTTTACCTCAACAGGGGCTCCAAGAGACCCAGTACTTC. Translation: CASSLPQQGLQETQYF. J is TRBJ2-5 and V is TRBV28, with 7 bases matching TRBD1. Trimming removed 2 bases from V and 1 base from J; junction bases left unmatched: 7. Germline V CDR1 and CDR2: MDHEN, SYDVKM. The CDR3 covers 16 residues.

The genes are TRBV5-4 and TRBJ2-7; D is undetermined. The CDR3 is 17 residues long. Germline assignment: CDR1 SGHNT and CDR2 YYREEE (reference sequence). V lost 2 bases, J lost 5 bases, and 23 bases lay in between. For the CDR3, the DNA is TGTGCCAGCAGCTTCGATGTATTCACAGACAACACCCACGAGCAGTACTTC. It is translated as CASSFDVFTDNTHEQYF.

This chain connects TRBV7-9 to TRBJ1-2; D is unclear. Germline assignment: CDR1 SEHNR and CDR2 FQNEAQ (reference sequence). The ends were cut back, 5 bases at V and 8 bases at J, with 12 bases in the middle. There are 12 residues in the CDR3. This CDR3 reads CASSPLPRGYTF. The CDR3 DNA reads as TGTGCCAGCAGCCCCCTACCCCGAGGCTACACCTTC.

The rearrangement joins TRBV28 to TRBJ2-7, with D maybe TRBD2 (5 bases). V was clipped by 6 bases and J by 0 bases, with 12 bases between them. From germline, CDR1 is MDHEN and CDR2 SYDVKM. The CDR3 contains 14 residues. The CDR3 region is CASSPGDFSYEQYF. The DNA of the CDR3 is TGTGCCAGCAGCCCCGGGGATTTCTCCTACGAGCAGTACTTC. Based on the CDR3 plus reference TRBV28 and TRBJ2-7, the full variable domain is DVKVTQSSRYLVKRTGEKVFLECVQDMDHENMFWYRQDPGLGLRLIYFSYDVKMKEKGDIPEGYSVSREKKERFSLILESASTNQTSMYLCASSPGDFSYEQYFGPGTRLTVT.

V gene TRBV10-3 combines with J gene TRBJ2-1; TRBD2 aligns across 10 bases. The J segment lost 8 bases and the V segment lost 6 bases, leaving 4 bases of the junction unmatched. CDR1 ENHRY and CDR2 SYGVKD come from the germline V gene. This CDR3 has 13 amino acids. CDR3 region: CAIRLAGVDEQFF. For the CDR3, the DNA is TGTGCCATCAGGCTAGCGGGAGTGGATGAGCAGTTCTTC.

The chain recombines TRBV5-4 with TRBJ2-7, with D tentatively TRBD1 (7 bases). Trimming removed 0 bases at V and 4 bases at J, with 14 bases between. This CDR3 is 15 amino acids long. Looked up from germline, CDR1 is SGHNT and CDR2 is YYREEE (reference sequence). The CDR3 loop reads CASSLESGGIYEQYF. CDR3 bases: TGTGCCAGCAGCTTGGAATCAGGGGGGATATACGAGCAGTACTTC.

The rearrangement uses TRBV6-1 and TRBJ2-7; 11 nucleotides align to TRBD2. In germline, CDR1 is MNHNS, CDR2 SASEGT. V dropped 4 bases and J dropped 4; count of bases not matched to a gene: 6. The CDR3 has 15 residues. CDR3: CASSAPLAGDYEQYF. The CDR3 DNA sequence: TGTGCCAGCAGTGCACCACTAGCGGGGGATTACGAGCAGTACTTC.

The V gene is TRBV28, the J gene TRBJ2-1, with TRBD1 identical over 9 bases. From germline, CDR1 is MDHEN and CDR2 SYDVKM. V shed 6 bases and J 5 bases; nucleotides not matched to a gene: 14. The CDR3 loop spans 17 amino acids. CDR3 DNA sequence: TGTGCCAGCAGACCCCACCTCCCGGGACAGGGAGACAATGAGCAGTTCTTC. Protein: CASRPHLPGQGDNEQFF. Full variable domain (outside the CDR3, taken from reference TRBV28 and TRBJ2-1): DVKVTQSSRYLVKRTGEKVFLECVQDMDHENMFWYRQDPGLGLRLIYFSYDVKMKEKGDIPEGYSVSREKKERFSLILESASTNQTSMYLCASRPHLPGQGDNEQFFGPGTRLTVL.